This T cell receptor (beta chain) was found in a study of PD-1 blockade in classical Hodgkin lymphoma. Study-wide results and caveats: There remain no defined causes for the repertoire differences, which possibly reflect disease activity or prior therapy.

As for this clone: The antigen remains unidentified.

In every patient, relapse followed autologous stem cell transplantation, while exposure to brentuximab vedotin differed. Patients showed best responses of complete response, partial response or progressive disease. The assay was immunoSEQ multiplex PCR, and TCRdb's table has in-frame clones only and misses some. Of some 25,000 clones in the sample, roughly 68% were seen once. V lost 7 bases to trimming and J lost 3 bases, with 15 bases between them. The V gene's germline CDR1 is LNHDA and CDR2 SQIVND (reference sequence). This CDR3 region has 14 residues. The chain couples TRBV19 to TRBJ1-2, with TRBD1 as a possible D gene (5 bases). The sequences come from peripheral blood mononuclear cells (PBMCs), collected before the second cycle of nivolumab. The TCR comes from a human donor with classical Hodgkin lymphoma. CDR3 nucleotide sequence: TGTGCCAGTACCTCCCCAGGGCGCGACTATGGCTACACCTTC. Translation: CASTSPGRDYGYTF.